Below are 11 T cell receptor beta chains sequenced from a single sample in a study of blood T cell repertoires in COVID-19 (dated by TCRdb to about 2020). Receptor amplification or capture employed the immunoSEQ multiplex PCR assay. TCRdb holds this immuneACCESS table with in-frame rearrangements only. Some clones are missing; in checked studies, unresolved V genes explain under half, and the rest has no known cause. A total of about 200,000 clones appear in this sample, 85% of them only once. The biggest ten clones account for 15% to 20% of the sample. The specimen sequenced was peripheral blood. The receptors stem from a person aged 65 to 79 with COVID-19, enrolled during active disease.

The rearrangement joins TRBV7-9 to TRBJ1-1; the D is unclear. The CDR3 has 12 residues. With 2 bases removed from V and 10 bases from J, the gap between germline ends came to 11 bases. Germline CDR1 reads SEHNR; CDR2 reads FQNEAQ (reference sequence). In nucleotides, the CDR3 is TGTGCCAGCAGCTTACCAGCCGGAGGAGCTTTCTTT. Translating gives CASSLPAGGAFF.

This clone was detected a few times. The CDR3 reads CASSLGGGNYGYTF. The DNA for the CDR3 is TGTGCCAGCAGCTTAGGTGGAGGGAACTATGGCTACACCTTC. The rearrangement links TRBV7-2 to TRBJ1-2; D is uncertain. The CDR3 has 14 amino acids. Trimming removed 1 base at V and 2 bases at J, with 8 bases between. CDR1 and CDR2 from the germline V gene are SGHTA and FQGNSA.

The CDR3 spells CASSHSSPGRGAEAFF. The CDR3 DNA reads as TGCGCCAGCAGCCACTCCTCCCCCGGAAGGGGCGCTGAAGCTTTCTTT. The chain uses TRBV4-1 and TRBJ1-1; D possibly corresponds to TRBD1 (5 bases). Between the trimmed V and J ends, which lost 3 bases and 6 bases, there was a span of 20 bases. This CDR3 has 16 residues. CDR1 MGHRA and CDR2 YSYEKL come from the germline V gene.

This sequence joins TRBV7-9 and TRBJ2-1; TRBD1 is a possible D gene (6 bases). Germline assignment: CDR1 SEHNR and CDR2 FQNEAQ (reference sequence). Deletions cut 7 bases from V and 1 base from J, with 17 bases between. This CDR3 has 16 residues. The CDR3 DNA reads TGTGCCAGCACCCATCAGGGTAGGGGGTCCTACAATGAGCAGTTCTTC. Translated: CASTHQGRGSYNEQFF.

This clone came up once. The V call is TRBV7-8, the J call TRBJ2-7, with D unresolved. CDR1 SGHVS and CDR2 FQNEAQ come from the germline V gene. The CDR3 extends over 12 amino acids. V lost 5 bases to trimming and J lost 3 bases, with 8 bases between them. The CDR3 DNA reads as TGTGCCAGCAGCCTTGACAACTACGAGCAGTACTTC. This translates into CASSLDNYEQYF.

J is TRBJ1-4 and V is TRBV14; 7 bases match TRBD1. Germline loops: CDR1 SGHDN, CDR2 FVKESK. The length of the CDR3 is 16 residues. V trimming: 3 bases; J trimming: 3 bases; junction bases outside the gene matches: 7. The CDR3 loop is CASSQTGLGSNEKLFF. CDR3 in DNA: TGTGCCAGCAGCCAGACAGGGCTGGGGTCTAATGAAAAACTGTTTTTT.

The chain has TRBV30 and TRBJ1-2, with unresolved D. The germline V gene encodes CDR1 GTSNPN and CDR2 SVGIG (reference sequence). The V end was cut by 2 bases, the J end by 11 bases, with 12 bases between. CDR3 length equals 11 residues. The CDR3 reads CAWSFLEGYTF. Written as DNA, the CDR3 is TGTGCCTGGAGTTTCCTCGAGGGTTACACCTTC.

The gene calls are TRBV28 and TRBJ1-4; D not certain. In germline, CDR1 is MDHEN, CDR2 SYDVKM. This CDR3 contains 13 residues. Trimming stripped 1 base from V and 8 bases from J, with 8 bases between. CDR3 protein: CASSLFAEEKLFF. The CDR3 bases are TGTGCCAGCAGTTTATTTGCAGAAGAAAAACTGTTTTTT. Drawing the rest from reference TRBV28 and TRBJ1-4, the complete variable domain is DVKVTQSSRYLVKRTGEKVFLECVQDMDHENMFWYRQDPGLGLRLIYFSYDVKMKEKGDIPEGYSVSREKKERFSLILESASTNQTSMYLCASSLFAEEKLFFGSGTQLSVL.

This chain joins TRBV7-9 and TRBJ2-3, with 11 bases lining up with TRBD2. Germline values: CDR1 SEHNR, CDR2 FQNEAQ (reference sequence). The CDR3 covers 14 residues. Trimming at V came to 3 bases and at J to 5 bases, leaving 1 base not matched to a gene. The CDR3 loop is CASSFGTSGDTQYF. CDR3 DNA: TGTGCCAGCAGCTTCGGGACTAGCGGAGATACGCAGTATTTT. The full variable domain, with the rest looked up from reference TRBV7-9 and TRBJ2-3, is DTGVSQNPRHKITKRGQNVTFRCDPISEHNRLYWYRQTLGQGPEFLTYFQNEAQLEKSRLLSDRFSAERPKGSFSTLEIQRTEQGDSAMYLCASSFGTSGDTQYFGPGTRLTVL.

The V call is TRBV10-3, the J call TRBJ2-1; TRBD2 matches at 10 bases. With 5 bases clipped from V and 4 bases from J, the junction kept 5 bases outside the gene matches. Germline loops: CDR1 ENHRY, CDR2 SYGVKD. The CDR3 is 15 amino acids. Here the CDR3 DNA reads TGTGCCATCAGTCAAGGGACTAGCGAATACAATGAGCAGTTCTTC. Translated, it gives CAISQGTSEYNEQFF.

This rearrangement joins TRBV19 to TRBJ1-5, with D uncertain. CDR1 LNHDA and CDR2 SQIVND come from the germline V gene (reference sequence). The V end was cut by 4 bases, the J end by 10 bases, with 17 bases between. There are 14 residues in the CDR3. CDR3 sequence: CASSTTVTSRPQHF. The CDR3 DNA reads as TGTGCCAGTAGTACGACCGTAACTAGCCGACCCCAGCATTTT. Based on the CDR3 plus reference TRBV19 and TRBJ1-5, the full variable domain is DGGITQSPKYLFRKEGQNVTLSCEQNLNHDAMYWYRQDPGQGLRLIYYSQIVNDFQKGDIAEGYSVSREKKESFPLTVTSAQKNPTAFYLCASSTTVTSRPQHFGDGTRLSIL.